A single sample is the source of the 27 T cell receptor beta chains below, sequenced in a study of blood T cell repertoires in COVID-19. Some clones are missing from TCRdb's copy, which holds only in-frame ones; the method was immunoSEQ multiplex PCR. The sample includes approximately 100,000 clones, 82% of them seen just once. Sequencing was done on a sample of peripheral blood. The source of these receptors is a man between 65 and 79 years old with acute or convalescent COVID-19.

The CDR3 is CASSNRKNSPLHF. Here the CDR3 DNA reads TGTGCCAGTAGTAACAGGAAAAATTCACCCCTCCACTTT. The J gene is TRBJ1-6, the V gene TRBV19, with a weak D call TRBD1 (5 bases). Trimming took 4 bases from V and 7 from J, leaving 8 bases between them. The CDR3 length is 13 residues. Per the germline V gene, CDR1 is LNHDA and CDR2 is SQIVND (reference sequence).

In DNA, the CDR3 is TGTGCCAGCAGTTATAGGACTTTATTCTCTCCGCCCCAGCATTTT. Protein product: CASSYRTLFSPPQHF. The chain has TRBV6-5 and TRBJ1-5; no firm D call. This CDR3 is built from 15 residues. Germline CDR1 and CDR2: MNHEY and SVGAGI. Between the trimmed V and J ends, which lost 3 bases and 9 bases, there was a span of 18 bases.

This clone was picked up a small number of times. The chain carries TRBV12-3 or TRBV12-4 and TRBJ1-5; D call uncertain. The CDR3 contains 13 residues. The V gene lost 3 bases and the J gene lost 1 base, with 4 bases spanning the gap. CDR3: CASSLESNQPQHF. CDR3 DNA sequence: TGTGCCAGCAGTTTGGAGAGCAATCAGCCCCAGCATTTT.

The chain links TRBV19 to TRBJ2-7; a weak D match, TRBD1 (6 bases). CDR3 length: 14 amino acids. V lost 1 base to trimming and J lost 5 bases, with 12 bases between them. Looked up from germline, CDR1 is LNHDA and CDR2 is SQIVND (reference sequence). CDR3: CASSIVQGLDEQYF. The CDR3 region has the DNA TGTGCCAGTAGTATAGTTCAGGGGCTCGACGAGCAGTACTTC.

The chain couples TRBV18 to TRBJ2-1; 11 nucleotides line up with TRBD2. The CDR3 has 16 residues. Germline V lookup: CDR1 KGHSH, CDR2 LQKENI. After removal of 4 bases from V and 9 bases from J, the junction contained 11 bases not matched to a gene. In DNA form, the CDR3 reads TGTGCCAGCTCACTGGAACTAGCGGGAGTACGGGGTGAGCAGTTCTTC. Residues: CASSLELAGVRGEQFF.

This chain connects TRBV12-3 or TRBV12-4 to TRBJ2-5; D remains ambiguous. The CDR3 consists of 13 residues. V was pared by 1 base and J by 0 bases, with 3 bases between. In DNA, the CDR3 is TGTGCCAGCAGTTTAGGGCACCAAGAGACCCAGTACTTC. It translates to CASSLGHQETQYF.

The chain is built from TRBV19 and TRBJ2-3; 7 bases align to TRBD1. CDR1 is LNHDA and CDR2 is SQIVND in the germline V gene (reference sequence). CDR3 length equals 14 residues. V shed 4 bases and J 3 bases; nucleotides not matched to a gene: 4. The CDR3: CASSSRQGTDTQYF. In DNA, the CDR3 is TGTGCCAGTAGTAGTCGACAGGGAACAGATACGCAGTATTTT.

J is TRBJ1-1 and V is TRBV6-2 or TRBV6-3; possibly TRBD1 for D (6 bases). The V gene lost 2 bases and the J gene lost 9 bases, with 13 bases spanning the gap. The CDR3 contains 13 residues. Looked up from germline, CDR1 is MNHEY and CDR2 is SVGEGT. The CDR3 here is CASSYRTVSQAFF. In DNA, the CDR3 is TGTGCCAGCAGTTACCGGACAGTCTCCCAAGCTTTCTTT.

This clone was observed a single time. This rearrangement joins TRBV13 to TRBJ2-3; 8 bases map to TRBD1. Trimming took 4 bases from V and 2 from J; bases not matched to a gene: 5. Germline V gene data show CDR1 as PRHDT and CDR2 as FYEKMQ (reference sequence). This CDR3 has 15 residues. The CDR3 is CASSYGTGTTDTQYF. The CDR3 region has the DNA TGTGCCAGCAGCTACGGGACAGGTACCACAGATACGCAGTATTTT.

This clone is a singleton in its sample. The rearrangement joins TRBV5-4 to TRBJ1-2; D gene unclear. Trimming left V 6 bases short and J 3 bases short, with 21 bases between. The CDR3 is 16 amino acids. CDR1 is SGHNT, CDR2 YYREEE, per germline (reference sequence). The CDR3 loop reads CASIFLPGAADYGYTF. The CDR3 nucleotides are TGTGCCAGCATCTTCCTCCCCGGAGCAGCAGACTATGGCTACACCTTC.

The gene calls are TRBV7-3 and TRBJ1-1; D may be TRBD1 (6 bases). Trimming left V 4 bases short and J 3 bases short, with 12 bases between. Germline CDR1 is SGHTA and CDR2 is FQGTGA. The CDR3 is 14 amino acids. CDR3 bases: TGTGCCAGCAGCTCGGACAGCCGATACACTGAAGCTTTCTTT. Its translation is CASSSDSRYTEAFF. The whole variable domain, remainder taken from reference TRBV7-3 and TRBJ1-1, is GAGVSQTPSNKVTEKGKYVELRCDPISGHTALYWYRQSLGQGPEFLIYFQGTGAADDSGLPNDRFFAVRPEGSVSTLKIQRTERGDSAVYLCASSSDSRYTEAFFGQGTRLTVV.

V is TRBV7-8 and J is TRBJ1-5; 7 nucleotides line up with TRBD1. This CDR3 spans 16 amino acids. The germline gives CDR1 SGHVS, CDR2 FQNEAQ. Trimming at V came to 5 bases and at J to 4 bases, leaving 11 bases not matched to a gene. The CDR3 region is CASSRSGGRGNQPQHF. In nucleotides, the CDR3 is TGTGCCAGCAGCAGATCAGGGGGTAGGGGTAATCAGCCCCAGCATTTT. Variable domain in full (rest from reference TRBV7-8 and TRBJ1-5): GAGVSQSPRYKVAKRGQDVALRCDPISGHVSLFWYQQALGQGPEFLTYFQNEAQLDKSGLPSDRFFAERPEGSVSTLKIQRTQQEDSAVYLCASSRSGGRGNQPQHFGDGTRLSIL.

This chain links TRBV5-1 with TRBJ2-1; 9 bases align to TRBD2. The germline V gene has CDR1 SGHRS and CDR2 YFSETQ. Losses at the gene ends were 3 bases for V and 3 bases for J; bases not matched to a gene: 7. CDR3 size: 16 residues. In DNA, the CDR3 is TGCGCCAGCAGCTCCCCGGTGACTAGCGGCTACAATGAGCAGTTCTTC. It translates to CASSSPVTSGYNEQFF. Together with reference TRBV5-1 and TRBJ2-1, the CDR3 gives the full variable domain: KAGVTQTPRYLIKTRGQQVTLSCSPISGHRSVSWYQQTPGQGLQFLFEYFSETQRNKGNFPGRFSGRQFSNSRSEMNVSTLELGDSALYLCASSSPVTSGYNEQFFGPGTRLTVL.

In this sample, this clone turned up a few times. This sequence joins TRBV5-1 and TRBJ2-7; D is perhaps TRBD2 (5 bases). Germline V gene lookup returns CDR1 SGHRS and CDR2 YFSETQ. The CDR3 has 14 amino acids. V lost 3 bases and J lost 0, with 10 bases in between. This CDR3 reads CASSYDYLSYEQYF. The DNA for the CDR3 is TGCGCCAGCAGCTATGACTACCTCTCCTACGAGCAGTACTTC.

The chain has TRBV10-1 and TRBJ1-5; a possible D gene is TRBD1 (5 bases). With 8 bases removed from V and 9 bases from J, the gap between germline ends came to 14 bases. Germline V gives CDR1 WNHNN, CDR2 SYGVQD (reference sequence). The CDR3 has 12 amino acids. CDR3 nucleotide sequence: TGCGCCAGCTCCGACAGCTCTGGGCCCCAGCATTTT. It yields the protein CASSDSSGPQHF.

The chain links TRBV5-4 to TRBJ2-1; TRBD2 matches 11 bases. This CDR3 region has 15 residues. The V and J ends lost 3 bases and 5 bases, in that order; junction bases with no gene match: 4. CDR1 is SGHNT, CDR2 YYREEE, per germline (reference sequence). CDR3 protein: CASSSPSGRNNEQFF. CDR3 coding DNA: TGTGCCAGCAGCTCCCCTAGCGGGAGGAACAATGAGCAGTTCTTC.

This rearrangement joins TRBV3-1 (or the pseudogene TRBV3-2) to TRBJ2-3, with 8 bases that match TRBD2. In germline, CDR1 is LGHDT, CDR2 YNNKEL (reference sequence). J was trimmed by 13 bases and V by 1 base; bases with no gene match: 7. This CDR3 has 13 amino acids. As DNA, the CDR3 is TGTGCCAGCAGCCAAGTTGAAGCGGGGGTTAAGTATTTT. Its translation: CASSQVEAGVKYF.

This sequence joins TRBV27 and TRBJ1-1, with D perhaps TRBD1 (5 bases). CDR1 MNHEY and CDR2 SMNVEV come from the germline V gene (reference sequence). This CDR3 has 13 amino acids. V was trimmed by 5 bases and J by 4 bases, leaving 11 bases between them. The chain's CDR3 is CASSRPGSTEAFF. The CDR3 nucleotides are TGTGCCAGCAGTCGTCCAGGGTCCACTGAAGCTTTCTTT.

The chain carries TRBV11-3 and TRBJ2-1; D gene uncertain. Trimming left V 1 base short and J 4 bases short, with 11 bases between. CDR1 SGHNT and CDR2 YENEEA come from the germline V gene. CDR3 length: 15 amino acids. The CDR3 spells CASSLASTQYNEQFF. CDR3 nucleotide sequence: TGTGCCAGCAGCTTAGCCTCAACACAATACAATGAGCAGTTCTTC.

The chain carries TRBV11-2 and TRBJ1-5; 10 bases fit TRBD1. Germline-derived CDR1 and CDR2 are SGHAT and FQNNGV. The CDR3 sequence is 15 residues long. Trimming at V came to 5 bases and at J to 3 bases, leaving 4 bases not matched to a gene. The CDR3 DNA sequence: TGTGCCAGCAGCCGACAGGGGGCTGTCAATCAGCCCCAGCATTTT. This gives the protein CASSRQGAVNQPQHF.

This chain connects TRBV28 to TRBJ2-7; possibly TRBD1 for D (6 bases). Trimming removed 3 bases from V and 2 bases from J, with 11 bases in between. Germline V lookup: CDR1 MDHEN, CDR2 SYDVKM. This CDR3 is built from 14 residues. The CDR3 region is CASSLTGYAYEQYF. The CDR3 DNA reads as TGTGCCAGCAGTTTGACAGGTTATGCCTACGAGCAGTACTTC.

This sequence joins TRBV29-1 and TRBJ2-7; D is undetermined. V lost 6 bases, J lost 7 bases, and 19 bases lay in between. Germline V CDR1 and CDR2: SQVTM, ANQGSEA. The CDR3 has 13 residues. CDR3: CSVGTDGYVEQYF. CDR3 coding DNA: TGCAGCGTGGGTACAGACGGATACGTTGAGCAGTACTTC.

This chain links TRBV6-4 with TRBJ2-2; 10 bases match TRBD2. Germline lookup yields CDR1 MRHNA and CDR2 SNTAGT. This CDR3 spans 16 amino acids. After removal of 2 bases from V and 0 bases from J, the junction contained 0 bases not matched to a gene. CDR3 nucleotides: TGTGCCAGCAGTGACAGCGGGGGGGCGAACACCGGGGAGCTGTTTTTT. Its protein product is CASSDSGGANTGELFF.

The CDR3 loop is CATSDPQGSGSYNEQFF. In DNA form, the CDR3 reads TGTGCCACCAGTGATCCCCAGGGGAGCGGATCCTACAATGAGCAGTTCTTC. The chain carries TRBV24-1 and TRBJ2-1; tentatively, D is TRBD1 (6 bases). The CDR3 is 17 residues long. CDR1 KGHDR and CDR2 SFDVKD come from the germline V gene. Trimming left V 3 bases short and J 1 base short, with 15 bases between.

The sample holds a few counts of this clone. V gene TRBV7-2 combines with J gene TRBJ2-5; weak D call: TRBD2 (6 bases). CDR3 length equals 14 residues. CDR1 SGHTA and CDR2 FQGNSA come from the germline V gene. Trimming removed 5 bases at V and 1 base at J, with 11 bases between. The CDR3 sequence is CASSPPGAQETQYF. The DNA of the CDR3 is TGTGCCAGCAGCCCCCCGGGAGCCCAAGAGACCCAGTACTTC.

This sequence joins TRBV18 and TRBJ1-1, with D possibly TRBD1 on 5 matching bases. Looked up from germline, CDR1 is KGHSH and CDR2 is LQKENI. Trimming pared 2 bases from V and 5 bases from J, leaving 12 bases between. The CDR3 loop spans 14 amino acids. This CDR3 is CASSPVGGRTEAFF. CDR3 coding DNA: TGTGCCAGCTCACCAGTGGGGGGTCGAACTGAAGCTTTCTTT.

The chain has TRBV5-8 and TRBJ1-5; 10 nucleotides match TRBD1. The germline CDR1 and CDR2 sequences are SGHTS and YDEGEE. The CDR3 totals 16 residues. V trimming: 4 bases; J trimming: 4 bases; junction bases outside the gene matches: 8. CDR3 sequence (DNA): TGTGCCAGCAGCGAAACCGGGACAGGGGTAAATCAGCCCCAGCATTTT. It translates to CASSETGTGVNQPQHF.